The 7 T cell receptor beta chains below were found in one sample sequenced in a study of molecular identifiers for immune sequencing clone quantification listed by TCRdb under 2018. Library preparation used PCR. The instrument given in TCRdb is NextSeq 500. The raw public reads went through TCRdb reprocessing: fastp at Q25, MiXCR clone calling, in-frame beta chains kept. Under each unique CDR3 protein, matching rows form one entry showing the most common genes and DNA. Recorded for this sample are 8,300 or so distinct CDR3 sequences; 30% to 35% of them occurred a single time. Jointly, the top ten make up about 7% of the sample. Sequences were obtained from naive CD8+ T cells from blood, with Jurkat cell RNA spiked in. This sample's cell subset or site label indicates: FACS-sorted CD8+CD4-CCR7+CD45RA+ naive T cells. The receptor set was obtained from a human donor in good health. Some libraries in this study had Jurkat cell RNA spiked in.

The table lists this clonotype with a few counts. This chain connects TRBV12-3 or TRBV12-4 to TRBJ1-2, with D unresolved. Trimming took 3 bases from V and 4 from J, leaving 3 bases between them. The CDR3 totals 11 residues. CDR3 region: CASSLGYGYTF. The DNA for the CDR3 is TGTGCCAGCAGTTTGGGCTATGGCTACACCTTC.

This clonotype was observed a handful of times. This rearrangement joins TRBV2 to TRBJ2-3, with D maybe TRBD2 (6 bases). V was cut by 3 bases and J by 2 bases, with 9 bases left in between. The CDR3 covers 14 residues. Germline CDR1 SNHLY, CDR2 FYNNEI. Here the CDR3 reads CASSDGGSTDTQYF. The CDR3 nucleotides are TGTGCCAGCAGTGACGGGGGATCCACAGATACGCAGTATTTT.

Note on this clonotype: At one end the junction does not follow the germline gene, possibly because of a read error. The chain combines TRBV5-6 with TRBJ1-2; D is unresolved. The germline gives CDR1 SGHDT, CDR2 YYEEEE. This CDR3 has 14 amino acids. CDR3 residues: CASNLVANNYGYTF. As DNA, the CDR3 is TGTGCCAGCAACTTGGTCGCGAATAACTATGGCTACACCTTC. Supplemented by reference TRBV5-6 and TRBJ1-2, the full variable domain reads DAGVTQSPTHLIKTRGQQVTLRCSPKSGHDTVSWYQQALGQGPQFIFQYYEEEERQRGNFPDRFSGHQFPNYSSELNVNALLLGDSALYLCASNLVANNYGYTFGSGTRLTVV.

For this clonotype: At one end, the junction sequence differs from germline, possibly due to a read error. The V call is TRBV19, the J call TRBJ2-5; D is perhaps TRBD1 or TRBD2 (5 bases each). The CDR3 has 18 amino acids. Germline-derived CDR1 and CDR2 are LNHDA and SQIVND (reference sequence). The CDR3 loop reads CASCIAGAGIFGQETQYF. In DNA form, the CDR3 reads TGTGCCAGTTGTATAGCCGGGGCTGGGATCTTTGGCCAAGAGACCCAGTACTTC.

V gene TRBV12-3 or TRBV12-4 combines with J gene TRBJ1-1, with 7 bases lining up with TRBD1. This CDR3 contains 12 residues. V shed 6 bases and J 6 bases; nucleotides not matched to a gene: 4. In DNA form, the CDR3 reads TGTGCCAGCAGCGACCAGGGGGCTGAAGCTTTCTTT. Translating it yields CASSDQGAEAFF.

This clonotype was counted between two and nine times. J is TRBJ2-6 and V is TRBV28; 12 bases match TRBD1. The CDR3 runs to 18 residues. Germline CDR1 and CDR2: MDHEN and SYDVKM. V lost 5 bases and J lost 2; bases outside the gene matches: 7. The CDR3: CASSDGTGGFAGANVLTF. The DNA for the CDR3 is TGTGCCAGCAGTGACGGGACAGGGGGCTTTGCTGGGGCCAACGTCCTGACTTTC.

This clonotype has more than one count but fewer than ten. The chain recombines TRBV2 with TRBJ2-5, with D perhaps given as TRBD1 or TRBD2 (5 bases each). CDR1 and CDR2 (germline): SNHLY, FYNNEI. V lost 6 bases and J 3 bases, leaving 11 bases between the germline ends. The CDR3 totals 13 residues. The CDR3 coding sequence is TGTGCCAGCAGGGGGGACGGGGAAGAGACCCAGTACTTC. Its protein product is CASRGDGEETQYF.